A selection of T cell receptor beta chains follows, all from one sample in a study of immune heterogeneity within non-small cell lung tumors. TCRdb reprocessed the multiplex PCR reads via MiXCR and lists one record per CDR3 protein. Among about 1,800 distinct CDR3 sequences listed, around 47% were seen once. The sample taken for sequencing was lung tumor tissue. Receptors were obtained from a man in his fifties or sixties with non-small cell lung cancer. CDR3s leave out the opening cysteine and the closing phenylalanine or tryptophan. D genes are given only for firm matches. Some rows mark clone size as missing; the rest say once, few, many or name a class of expanded clone.

abundance	v_gene	d_gene	j_gene	CDR3aa
.	TRBV6-6	.	TRBJ1-6	ASSYTGINNSPLH
few	TRBV18	TRBD2	TRBJ2-7	ASSPGLANYEQY
few	TRBV19	.	TRBJ1-5	ASRAGQHQPQH
.	TRBV6-1	TRBD2	TRBJ2-7	ASRESLAGAFYEQY
large	TRBV19	.	TRBJ1-3	ASSIRSGNTIY
.	TRBV28	TRBD1	TRBJ2-2	ASNSGRTGFGELF
.	TRBV19	.	TRBJ1-1	ASSMGQLNTEAF
.	TRBV30	.	TRBJ1-1	AWIRQALNTEAF
large	TRBV24-1	.	TRBJ1-2	ATSDGGGNGYT
.	TRBV4-2	TRBD1	TRBJ2-6	ASSHTTGSGANVLT
few	TRBV27	TRBD2	TRBJ2-3	ASSFAAGVTDTQY
few	TRBV30	.	TRBJ2-3	AWSLGVGTDTQY
large	TRBV3-1	TRBD1	TRBJ1-2	ASSQDPQGARGYT
.	TRBV6-1	TRBD1	TRBJ1-4	ASSEGTGRAEKLF
.	TRBV20-1	.	TRBJ1-2	SARLSTTGYT
.	TRBV6-1	.	TRBJ2-3	ASSEDFSGTDTQY
few	TRBV11-2	.	TRBJ2-1	ASSLEAGFNNEQF
.	TRBV20-1	TRBD1	TRBJ1-1	SARDRYGQGKTEAF
.	TRBV20-1	TRBD2	TRBJ2-6	SAREGLAASSGANVLT
.	TRBV11-2	.	TRBJ2-3	ASSLVLADTQY
.	TRBV4-2	TRBD2	TRBJ2-5	ASSQGAGGLLETQY
once	TRBV24-1	.	TRBJ2-3	ATYRQGLTDTQY
once	TRBV7-3	.	TRBJ2-1	ASSFVTGTYNEQF
.	TRBV30	.	TRBJ1-5	AWSGRGGQPQH
.	TRBV19	.	TRBJ2-5	ASSTGWAGQETQY
once	TRBV19	TRBD1	TRBJ1-2	ASTGQGGVYGYT
.	TRBV29-1	TRBD1	TRBJ2-6	SVQDRPGANVLT
.	TRBV7-9	TRBD1	TRBJ1-2	ASSLGGQPLYGYT
.	TRBV30	.	TRBJ2-7	SCTLGRTYEQY
.	TRBV4-1	.	TRBJ1-2	ASSPSRLDHYGYT
.	TRBV19	TRBD2	TRBJ2-2	ASSKTSGGGRELF
.	TRBV28	TRBD1	TRBJ1-5	ASRTLDRGGNNQPQH
few	TRBV6-1	TRBD2	TRBJ2-2	ASSALAVPHTGELF
.	TRBV20-1	.	TRBJ2-5	SARDLRQAEETQY
.	TRBV20-1	.	TRBJ2-7	SARGTALYEQY
.	TRBV28	.	TRBJ2-2	ASSFVGGANTGELF
few	TRBV20-1	TRBD2	TRBJ2-7	SASRSGGSSYEQY
large	TRBV12-3/TRBV12-4	.	TRBJ1-1	ASSLNYRAEGTEAF
.	TRBV20-1	.	TRBJ2-7	SARDQTQTTYEQY
few	TRBV12-3/TRBV12-4	TRBD1	TRBJ2-3	ATSPGGVDTQY
.	TRBV9	TRBD1	TRBJ2-2	ASSIRGLGGELF
.	TRBV20-1	TRBD1	TRBJ2-1	SATGQGVGGSYNEQF
.	TRBV20-1	TRBD2	TRBJ2-1	SARGREGKYNEQF
.	TRBV15	TRBD1	TRBJ1-2	ATSRDLYIFRGPEGYT
.	TRBV5-1	.	TRBJ1-1	ASKTEFNTEAF
.	TRBV5-1	.	TRBJ1-1	ASSRDGSEAF